A selection of T cell receptor beta chains follows, all from one sample in a study of blood T cells in healthy people across ages. TCRdb itself ran the 5' RACE reads through MiXCR, one entry per CDR3 protein. Of 550,000 to 750,000 distinct CDR3 sequences listed, under 25% are singletons. Material for sequencing was blood. The receptors derive from a man aged 65 to 79 in good health. CDR3s include the opening cysteine and the closing phenylalanine or tryptophan.

TRBJ2-3	TRBV12-3/TRBV12-4	CASSLAVPDAQYF
TRBJ2-3	TRBV27	CASSFEGVGTDTQYF
TRBJ2-2	TRBV4-1	CASSQRYDLGGPGELFF
TRBJ2-3	TRBV4-1	CASSQVGRRRTDTQYF
TRBJ2-5	TRBV20-1	CSAPGLSGETQYF
TRBJ2-2	TRBV4-3	CASSQDIPSGSSNTGELFF
TRBJ2-5	TRBV20-1	CSARDRKRTKETQYF
TRBJ2-2	TRBV29-1	CSVKGHTDTGELFF
TRBJ2-7	TRBV6-2/TRBV6-3	CASSYGAGLYEQYF
TRBJ2-7	TRBV12-3/TRBV12-4	CASSFGQAYEQYF
TRBJ2-7	TRBV20-1	CSALRLFPTEQYF
TRBJ2-7	TRBV20-1	CSARYSGRSYEQYF
TRBJ2-3	TRBV20-1	CSARGSTSGRTDTQYF
TRBJ2-7	TRBV20-1	CSAIPLTSYEQYF
TRBJ1-1	TRBV28	CASSLADGFTEAFF
TRBJ2-6	TRBV28	CASSWAGARSGANVLTF
TRBJ2-1	TRBV7-2	CASSLASWGLNEQFF
TRBJ2-5	TRBV4-1	CASSQEYFGTGKETQYF
TRBJ2-1	TRBV13	CASSLGAYEQFF
TRBJ2-5	TRBV3-1	CASSHLGTETQYF
TRBJ2-1	TRBV5-6	CASSFRGGTYNEQFF
TRBJ2-2	TRBV6-1	CASSEAQGFWRANTGELFF
TRBJ1-2	TRBV5-5	CASSLATGDLLGYTF
TRBJ1-5	TRBV2	CASSGDAQPQHF
TRBJ2-5	TRBV2	CASSGWETQYF
TRBJ2-1	TRBV29-1	CSVGLAGVHEQFF
TRBJ2-7	TRBV29-1	CSVGTGPYEQYF
TRBJ2-4	TRBV2	CASSSGTALAKNIQYF
TRBJ2-2	TRBV20-1	CSAAQRERTGELFF
TRBJ1-3	TRBV2	CASSDGATGNTIYF
TRBJ1-5	TRBV20-1	CSATTGSYSNQPQHF